This record covers a single T cell receptor (beta chain). The data belong to a study of blood T cell repertoires in COVID-19. Study-level information: The samples span acute and convalescent COVID-19 from the United States, Italy and Spain. The analysed material was cDNA or gDNA that came from T cells, B-cell-depleted T cells, or PBMCs.

The CDR3 is 15 residues long. CDR1 LGHDT and CDR2 YNNKEL come from the germline V gene (reference sequence). V lost 5 bases, J lost 4 bases, and 7 bases stayed unmatched. Authors' methods: Reference gene primer amplification gave nucleated cell count estimates. Measured with immunoSEQ multiplex PCR; TCRdb has only the in-frame clones, and not every one. V and J calls and clone size are as listed in that table; D and trimming were resolved from the DNA. The data hold a few hundred thousand clones, with about 80% observed a single time. The V call is TRBV3-1 (or the pseudogene TRBV3-2), the J call TRBJ1-2, with TRBD1 matching over 10 bases. This clonotype originated in an older woman with acute or convalescent COVID-19. The specimen sequenced was peripheral blood. The CDR3 loop reads CASSTGQGSGYGYTF. CDR3 in DNA: TGTGCCAGCAGCACGGGACAGGGGTCGGGCTATGGCTACACCTTC.